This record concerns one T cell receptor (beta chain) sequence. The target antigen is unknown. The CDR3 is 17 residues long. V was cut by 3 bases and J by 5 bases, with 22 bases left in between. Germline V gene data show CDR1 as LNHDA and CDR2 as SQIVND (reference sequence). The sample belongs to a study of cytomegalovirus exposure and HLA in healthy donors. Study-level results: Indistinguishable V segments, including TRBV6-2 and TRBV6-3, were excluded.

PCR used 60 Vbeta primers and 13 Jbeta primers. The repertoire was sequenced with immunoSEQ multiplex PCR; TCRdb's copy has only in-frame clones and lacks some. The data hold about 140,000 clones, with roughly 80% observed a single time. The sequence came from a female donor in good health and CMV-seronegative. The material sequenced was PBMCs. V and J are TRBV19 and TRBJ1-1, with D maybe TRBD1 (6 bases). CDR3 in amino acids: CASSIMGLKQGGTEAFF. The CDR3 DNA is TGTGCCAGTAGTATTATGGGTCTGAAACAGGGAGGGACTGAAGCTTTCTTT. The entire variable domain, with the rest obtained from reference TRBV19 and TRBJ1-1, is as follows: DGGITQSPKYLFRKEGQNVTLSCEQNLNHDAMYWYRQDPGQGLRLIYYSQIVNDFQKGDIAEGYSVSREKKESFPLTVTSAQKNPTAFYLCASSIMGLKQGGTEAFFGQGTRLTVV.